One T cell receptor (beta chain) is described in this entry. This record belongs to a study of shared clonotypes between healthy human individuals. Study-wide background: CD4 naive and memory got three plates each, CD8 naive two, CD8 memory one.

The germline V and J ends were trimmed by 3 bases and 0 bases, with 12 bases remaining between them. There are 15 residues in the CDR3. Germline-derived CDR1 and CDR2 are ENHRY and SYGVKD. It was across several immunoSEQ plates that each subset's genomic DNA was evenly split. Produced via immunoSEQ multiplex PCR; TCRdb's table is partial and in-frame only. This table holds about 2 million clones, about 95% found once. Terminally differentiated effector memory CD45RA+ cells were excluded from the naive CD8 cells, which were CD45RO-negative and positively selected for CCR7. Material: naive CD8+ T cells sorted from blood. This sequence was found in a man aged 18 to 29 in good health. The rearrangement links TRBV10-3 to TRBJ2-7; D remains unclear. CDR3 DNA sequence: TGTGCCATCAGTGATGGTGTCCAAGGCTCCTACGAGCAGTACTTC. It translates to CAISDGVQGSYEQYF.